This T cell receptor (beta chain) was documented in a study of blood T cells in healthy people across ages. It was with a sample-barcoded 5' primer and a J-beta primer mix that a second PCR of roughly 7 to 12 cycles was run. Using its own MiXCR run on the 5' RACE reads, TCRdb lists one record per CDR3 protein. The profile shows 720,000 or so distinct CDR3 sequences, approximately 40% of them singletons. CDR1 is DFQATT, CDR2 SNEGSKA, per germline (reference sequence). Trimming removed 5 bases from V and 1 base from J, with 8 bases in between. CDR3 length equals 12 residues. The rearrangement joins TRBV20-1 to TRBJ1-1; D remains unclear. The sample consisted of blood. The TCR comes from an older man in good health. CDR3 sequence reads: CSARATNTEAFF. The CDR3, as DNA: TGCAGTGCTCGAGCAACGAACACTGAAGCTTTCTTT.